The 20 T cell receptor beta chains in this list originate from one sample, sequenced in a study of shared clonotypes between healthy human individuals. The table came from immunoSEQ multiplex PCR; TCRdb's copy has only in-frame clones and leaves some out. The sample yields a few million clones, 85% to 95% seen once. The specimen was naive CD4+ T cells sorted from blood. The subset is: CD45RA+ positively selected. These receptors all stem from a man aged 18 to 30 in good health.

The chain carries TRBV7-2 and TRBJ2-5; 11 nucleotides match TRBD2. Trimming cost V 5 bases and J 6 bases; bases outside gene matches: 8. The CDR3 totals 15 residues. CDR1 and CDR2 from the germline V gene are SGHTA and FQGNSA. DNA for the CDR3: TGTGCCAGCAGCCCCACTAGCGGGAGTTCGAAGACCCAGTACTTC. This encodes CASSPTSGSSKTQYF.

Worth noting for this clone: The same CDR3 also results from other DNA sequences found in this sample. The chain uses TRBV10-3 and TRBJ2-2; D gene uncertain. Looked up from germline, CDR1 is ENHRY and CDR2 is SYGVKD. The CDR3 has 11 residues. V was clipped by 7 bases and J by 5 bases, with 5 bases between them. The CDR3 region is CAITGTGELFF. Written as DNA, the CDR3 is TGTGCCATCACCGGGACCGGGGAGCTGTTTTTT.

This clone was found once. J is TRBJ2-1 and V is TRBV7-2; TRBD2 aligns across 9 bases. CDR1 SGHTA and CDR2 FQGNSA come from the germline V gene. The junction had 10 bases not matched to a gene; V was cut back by 6 bases and J by 4 bases. The CDR3 consists of 16 residues. The CDR3 nucleotides are TGTGCCAGCAGTTTCACCGGGACTAGCAGGTACAATGAGCAGTTCTTC. Translation gives CASSFTGTSRYNEQFF.

This chain links TRBV28 with TRBJ2-7; maybe TRBD2 (5 bases). The V gene's germline CDR1 is MDHEN and CDR2 SYDVKM. V dropped 8 bases and J dropped 3 bases, with 11 bases sitting between them. The CDR3 extends over 12 amino acids. CDR3 region: CASGTSSYEQYF. CDR3 coding DNA: TGTGCCAGCGGAACTAGTAGCTACGAGCAGTACTTC. The whole variable domain, filled in from reference TRBV28 and TRBJ2-7, reads DVKVTQSSRYLVKRTGEKVFLECVQDMDHENMFWYRQDPGLGLRLIYFSYDVKMKEKGDIPEGYSVSREKKERFSLILESASTNQTSMYLCASGTSSYEQYFGPGTRLTVT.

This rearrangement joins TRBV5-1 to TRBJ1-2; TRBD1 agrees at 10 bases. Germline CDR1 is SGHRS and CDR2 is YFSETQ. The V gene end was trimmed by 0 bases and the J gene end by 4 bases; junction bases not matched to a gene: 12. The CDR3 consists of 18 residues. The CDR3 is CASSLARTGQGNVYGYTF. CDR3 in DNA: TGCGCCAGCAGCTTGGCCCGTACGGGACAGGGGAATGTCTATGGCTACACCTTC.

This chain links TRBV6-6 with TRBJ2-5, with D tentatively TRBD1 (6 bases). CDR1 is MNHNY and CDR2 is SVGAGI in the germline V gene (reference sequence). The CDR3 extends over 13 amino acids. The germline V and J ends were trimmed by 7 bases and 7 bases, with 16 bases remaining between them. DNA for the CDR3: TGTGCCAGCATGCCCCCTCAACAGGGGACCCAGTACTTC. Its translation: CASMPPQQGTQYF.

The CDR3: CASSVDLLTDTQYF. CDR3 DNA sequence: TGTGCCAGCAGCGTAGATCTCTTGACGGATACGCAGTATTTT. The rearrangement joins TRBV9 to TRBJ2-3; no reliable D call. Deletions cut 0 bases from V and 6 bases from J, with 11 bases between. This CDR3 spans 14 amino acids. Germline values: CDR1 SGDLS, CDR2 YYNGEE.

The genes are TRBV6-5 and TRBJ1-4, with a possible D match to TRBD1 (5 bases). This CDR3 has 14 residues. V lost 0 bases and J 10 bases, leaving 12 bases between the germline ends. In germline, CDR1 is MNHEY, CDR2 SVGAGI. The DNA for the CDR3 is TGTGCCAGCAGTTACTCCGGTGAGGGGAGAAAACTGTTTTTT. Translated, it gives CASSYSGEGRKLFF.

In regard to this clone: This same CDR3 is encoded by further DNA sequences in the sample. The CDR3 loop reads CAWSGGGEQYF. CDR3 sequence (DNA): TGTGCCTGGAGTGGGGGAGGGGAGCAGTACTTC. The chain is built from TRBV30 and TRBJ2-7, with 7 bases lining up with TRBD2. V gave up 1 base and J gave up 7 bases; unmatched junction bases: 1. The CDR3 extends over 11 amino acids. Germline V gives CDR1 GTSNPN, CDR2 SVGIG (reference sequence).

The V gene is TRBV30, the J gene TRBJ1-5; D uncertain. The V gene lost 1 base and the J gene lost 4 bases, with 8 bases spanning the gap. CDR3 length: 13 residues. The V gene's germline CDR1 is GTSNPN and CDR2 SVGIG (reference sequence). CDR3 sequence: CAWSDTGNQPQHF. DNA for the CDR3: TGTGCCTGGAGTGATACTGGAAATCAGCCCCAGCATTTT.

This clone is a singleton in its sample. The chain joins TRBV4-3 to TRBJ2-3; possible D gene TRBD2, 5 bases. The CDR3 spans 18 residues. Germline values: CDR1 LGHNA, CDR2 YSLEER. The V end was cut by 0 bases, the J end by 0 bases, with 16 bases between. The CDR3 protein is CASSQDWVAGFSTDTQYF. In DNA, the CDR3 is TGCGCCAGCAGCCAAGATTGGGTGGCGGGTTTCAGCACAGATACGCAGTATTTT.

This sequence joins TRBV6-5 and TRBJ1-4, with unresolved D. CDR1 MNHEY and CDR2 SVGAGI come from the germline V gene. The V and J ends lost 5 bases and 3 bases respectively, with 10 bases between them. The CDR3 runs 14 residues. The CDR3 region has the DNA TGTGCCAGCAGTATCCCCGGCGCTAATGAAAAACTGTTTTTT. This gives the protein CASSIPGANEKLFF.

The gene calls are TRBV2 and TRBJ2-2; D is tentatively TRBD1 or TRBD2 (6 bases each). Looked up from germline, CDR1 is SNHLY and CDR2 is FYNNEI. Trimming shortened V by 2 bases and J by 5 bases, and 12 bases separated the two germline ends. CDR3 size: 15 residues. The CDR3 loop reads CASSEKGEVTGELFF. DNA of the CDR3: TGTGCCAGCAGTGAAAAGGGGGAGGTGACCGGGGAGCTGTTTTTT. Based on the CDR3 plus reference TRBV2 and TRBJ2-2, the full variable domain is EPEVTQTPSHQVTQMGQEVILRCVPISNHLYFYWYRQILGQKVEFLVSFYNNEISEKSEIFDDQFSVERPDGSNFTLKIRSTKLEDSAMYFCASSEKGEVTGELFFGEGSRLTVL.

CDR3 region: CASRPQGNTGELFF. The CDR3 region has the DNA TGTGCCAGCAGACCACAGGGGAACACCGGGGAGCTGTTTTTT. This rearrangement joins TRBV27 to TRBJ2-2; the D gene is possibly TRBD1 (6 bases). V lost 6 bases and J 1 base, leaving 9 bases between the germline ends. The germline V gene encodes CDR1 MNHEY and CDR2 SMNVEV (reference sequence). CDR3 length: 14 residues.

A word on this clone: Other DNA sequences from this sample encode an identical CDR3 as well. The chain joins TRBV15 to TRBJ2-7; D is unclear. This CDR3 is built from 14 residues. Trimming pared 0 bases from V and 2 bases from J, leaving 8 bases between. CDR1 is LNHNV and CDR2 is YYDKDF in the germline V gene (reference sequence). The DNA of the CDR3 is TGTGCCACCAGCAGAGATCTAGGTCCCTACGAGCAGTACTTC. Its translation is CATSRDLGPYEQYF.

The V and J genes are TRBV4-1 and TRBJ1-4; unclear D gene. V was cut by 5 bases and J by 0 bases, with 10 bases left in between. The CDR3 sequence is 15 residues long. Per the germline V gene, CDR1 is MGHRA and CDR2 is YSYEKL. In DNA form, the CDR3 reads TGCGCCAGCAGCGAAGGAGGCGCAACTAATGAAAAACTGTTTTTT. The encoded protein is CASSEGGATNEKLFF.

The chain employs TRBV30 and TRBJ2-6; D gene ambiguous. V lost 1 base and J 0 bases, leaving 10 bases between the germline ends. Germline V CDR1 and CDR2: GTSNPN, SVGIG (reference sequence). This CDR3 region has 16 residues. The CDR3 region has the DNA TGTGCCTGGAGTGCCTCCAAACACTCTGGGGCCAACGTCCTGACTTTC. It yields the protein CAWSASKHSGANVLTF.

The gene calls are TRBV27 and TRBJ2-7; possible D gene TRBD2, 6 bases. The CDR3 consists of 15 residues. The V end lost 3 bases, the J end lost 3 bases, and 15 bases lay between the germline ends. CDR1 is MNHEY, CDR2 SMNVEV, per germline (reference sequence). The CDR3 sequence: CASSFGAGTSYEQYF. The CDR3 coding sequence is TGTGCCAGCAGTTTCGGTGCGGGGACCAGCTACGAGCAGTACTTC.

As for this clone: This sample also contains other DNA sequences that code for the same CDR3. The chain has TRBV19 and TRBJ2-7; maybe TRBD2 (5 bases). V gave up 1 base and J gave up 2 bases, with 9 bases separating them. The CDR3 spans 14 residues. CDR1 LNHDA and CDR2 SQIVND come from the germline V gene (reference sequence). The CDR3 nucleotides are TGTGCCAGTAGTATAGGAGGGAAAACCTACGAGCAGTACTTC. Its protein is CASSIGGKTYEQYF.

The rearrangement uses TRBV19 and TRBJ2-2; D remains ambiguous. The CDR3 contains 13 residues. V lost 3 bases to trimming and J lost 4 bases, with 6 bases between them. CDR1 and CDR2 (germline): LNHDA, SQIVND (reference sequence). CDR3 bases: TGTGCCAGTAGTATGGTAGGCACCGGGGAGCTGTTTTTT. Its protein product is CASSMVGTGELFF. The full variable domain, its missing parts supplied by reference TRBV19 and TRBJ2-2, is DGGITQSPKYLFRKEGQNVTLSCEQNLNHDAMYWYRQDPGQGLRLIYYSQIVNDFQKGDIAEGYSVSREKKESFPLTVTSAQKNPTAFYLCASSMVGTGELFFGEGSRLTVL.